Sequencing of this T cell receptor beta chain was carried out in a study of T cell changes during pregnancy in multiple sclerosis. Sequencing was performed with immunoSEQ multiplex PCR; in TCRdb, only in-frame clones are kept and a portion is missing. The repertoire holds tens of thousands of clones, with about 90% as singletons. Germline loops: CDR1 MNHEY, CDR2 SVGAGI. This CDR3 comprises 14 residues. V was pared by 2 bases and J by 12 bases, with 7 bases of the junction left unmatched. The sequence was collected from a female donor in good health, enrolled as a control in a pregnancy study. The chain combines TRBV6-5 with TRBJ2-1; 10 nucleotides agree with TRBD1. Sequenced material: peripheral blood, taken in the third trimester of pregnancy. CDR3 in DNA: TGTGCCAGCAGTTACGGGACAGGGGTGATGGGGCAGTTCTTC. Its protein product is CASSYGTGVMGQFF.